A selection of T cell receptor beta chains follows, all from one sample in a study of T cell repertoires in cytomegalovirus infection. These TCRs' antigens remain unknown. TCRdb itself ran the reads through MiXCR, one entry per CDR3 protein. This table has around 230,000 distinct CDR3 sequences, approximately 40% appearing once. Here the sequenced sample was CD8+ T cells from cultured PBMCs, taken from culture after CMV antigen stimulation. These TCRs come from a human donor in good health (CMV status not recorded). Some clones in this sample may be carry-over from other donors' samples. The CDR3 runs from the conserved cysteine through the conserved F or W. Each record gives: clone size, V gene, J gene, D gene, CDR3 protein, CDR3 DNA. The D gene is left open where the match is weak. The size field is filled for only some rows; it gives once, few, many or a size class.

few	TRBV28	TRBJ2-2	NA	CASLWQGNTGELFF	TGTGCCAGCTTATGGCAGGGGAACACCGGGGAGCTGTTTTTT
few	TRBV6-6	TRBJ1-2	NA	CASSYALGGDRKGYTF	TGTGCCAGCAGTTACGCGTTAGGGGGAGATCGGAAGGGCTACACCTTC
NA	TRBV7-6	TRBJ2-7	NA	CASSATQYEQYF	TGTGCCAGCAGCGCTACGCAATACGAGCAGTACTTC
NA	TRBV19	TRBJ1-5	NA	CASSPGREQPQHF	TGTGCCAGTAGTCCTGGGAGGGAACAGCCCCAGCATTTT
once	TRBV11-2	TRBJ2-7	TRBD2	CASTPGLAAGMVGYEQYF	TGTGCCAGCACCCCAGGACTAGCGGCGGGTATGGTAGGCTACGAGCAGTACTTC
NA	TRBV14	TRBJ2-7	NA	CASSQFLGYEQYF	TGTGCCAGCAGCCAATTTTTGGGATACGAGCAGTACTTC
NA	TRBV19	TRBJ1-2	NA	CAVPGPLYGYTF	TGTGCCGTACCAGGGCCTCTCTATGGCTACACCTTC
many	TRBV7-2	TRBJ2-7	NA	CASSGSGKQYF	TGTGCCAGCAGCGGCTCGGGGAAGCAGTACTTC
NA	TRBV20-1	TRBJ2-2	NA	CSATGKSAAGELFF	TGCAGTGCTACGGGGAAGAGCGCGGCCGGGGAGCTGTTTTTT
NA	TRBV7-3	TRBJ2-7	TRBD1	CASSLTGQGDEQYF	TGTGCCAGCAGCTTAACGGGACAGGGAGACGAGCAGTACTTC
NA	TRBV28	TRBJ1-1	TRBD1	CASLDRVEAFF	TGTGCCAGCCTTGACAGGGTGGAGGCTTTCTTT
few	TRBV11-2	TRBJ2-3	NA	CASSLDVLTGTSTDTQYF	TGTGCCAGCAGCTTAGACGTTTTGACTGGGACTAGCACAGATACGCAGTATTTT
few	TRBV7-9	TRBJ2-7	NA	CASSSPGLGEQYF	TGTGCCAGCAGCTCACCAGGACTTGGCGAGCAGTACTTC
NA	TRBV7-2	TRBJ2-7	NA	CASSEYSGYEQYF	TGTGCCAGCAGCGAGTATAGCGGTTACGAGCAGTACTTC
few	TRBV7-3	TRBJ2-7	NA	CASSSEIYEQYF	TGTGCCAGCAGCTCGGAAATCTACGAGCAGTACTTC
NA	TRBV6-6	TRBJ2-7	NA	CASLGAFLGREQYF	TGTGCCAGTCTAGGAGCTTTCTTGGGCAGGGAGCAGTACTTC
NA	TRBV7-9	TRBJ2-5	TRBD2	CASGRGVSETQYF	TGTGCCAGCGGCCGGGGGGTGTCAGAGACCCAGTACTTC
few	TRBV10-3	TRBJ2-3	TRBD2	CAISEGFGSGRPDTQYF	TGTGCCATCAGTGAGGGGTTCGGTAGCGGGAGGCCAGATACGCAGTATTTT
NA	TRBV11-2	TRBJ1-2	TRBD1	CASSVGDRAKEGYTF	TGTGCCAGCAGCGTGGGGGACAGGGCAAAGGAGGGCTACACCTTC
NA	TRBV5-5	TRBJ2-7	TRBD1	CASQGSHPGTGLYEQYF	TGTGCCAGCCAAGGGAGCCATCCGGGGACAGGACTCTACGAGCAGTACTTC
NA	TRBV7-2	TRBJ1-1	NA	CASSPRILGEAFF	TGTGCCAGCAGCCCGCGGATTTTAGGAGAAGCTTTCTTT
once	TRBV28	TRBJ2-1	NA	CASSTGSDNEQFF	TGTGCCAGCAGCACAGGATCCGACAATGAGCAGTTCTTC
NA	TRBV4-2	TRBJ2-6	NA	CASYVPSPRSGANVLTF	TGTGCCAGCTACGTCCCATCCCCTCGCTCTGGGGCCAACGTCCTGACTTTC
NA	TRBV5-3	TRBJ2-2	TRBD2	CARSPGTHRLTLREENTGELFF	TGTGCCAGAAGCCCGGGGACTCATCGGCTAACATTGCGGGAGGAGAACACCGGGGAGCTGTTTTTT
NA	TRBV4-2	TRBJ2-4	NA	CASSQALLARSNIQYF	TGTGCCAGCAGCCAAGCCCTCCTGGCTAGAAGTAACATTCAGTACTTC
NA	TRBV4-2	TRBJ1-3	NA	CASSQARNRVFGNTIYF	TGTGCCAGCAGCCAAGCTCGAAACAGGGTGTTTGGAAACACCATATATTTT
NA	TRBV20-1	TRBJ2-5	TRBD2	CSAPWREGQETQYF	TGCAGTGCCCCCTGGCGGGAGGGCCAAGAGACCCAGTACTTC
NA	TRBV11-2	TRBJ2-7	NA	CASSFHAGLEGYEQYF	TGTGCCAGCAGCTTTCATGCGGGCCTCGAGGGGTACGAGCAGTACTTC
NA	TRBV7-6	TRBJ2-1	TRBD2	CASSSPAFGGREQFF	TGTGCCAGCAGCTCGCCGGCCTTCGGCGGGAGAGAGCAGTTCTTC
few	TRBV7-8	TRBJ1-1	NA	CASSPSWGGDTEAFF	TGTGCCAGCAGCCCTAGCTGGGGGGGGGACACTGAAGCTTTCTTT
NA	TRBV24-1	TRBJ1-5	NA	CATSDGDQPQHF	TGTGCCACCAGTGATGGGGACCAGCCCCAGCATTTT